These T cell receptor beta chains were read from a single sample in a study of Ad26.COV2.S vaccination and SARS-CoV-2 variants. The table came from immunoSEQ multiplex PCR; TCRdb's copy has only in-frame clones and leaves some out. Seen here are fewer than 400,000 clones, 89% observed once, and the top ten hold 1.5% to 2%. This sample comprised peripheral blood, obtained in a trial of Ad26.COV2.S vaccine versus placebo. These receptors all stem from a person aged 18 to 65 who received the Ad26.COV2.S COVID-19 vaccine or a placebo. CDR3s include the opening cysteine and the closing phenylalanine or tryptophan. A D gene is named only where the DNA matches it firmly.

d_gene | j_gene | v_gene | CDR3aa
TRBD2 | TRBJ2-5 | TRBV7-8 | CASGTSPETQYF
. | TRBJ1-2 | TRBV25-1 | CASSEQTSYTF
. | TRBJ1-2 | TRBV28 | CASSLNYGYTF
. | TRBJ1-5 | TRBV27 | CAIGGGSNQPQHF
TRBD1 | TRBJ2-7 | TRBV28 | CASSEGQNYEQYF
. | TRBJ1-6 | TRBV7-9 | CASSLGQGRNSPLHF
. | TRBJ2-7 | TRBV5-1 | CASSFGSSYEQYF
TRBD1 | TRBJ2-3 | TRBV14 | CASSQGTGTTDTQYF
TRBD1 | TRBJ1-1 | TRBV28 | CASSRTGGTEAFF
. | TRBJ1-1 | TRBV12-5 | CASGSGMNTEAFF
. | TRBJ1-2 | TRBV7-2 | CASSLVGGTGPYGYTF
. | TRBJ1-4 | TRBV3-1/TRBV3-2 | CASSQVGRTTNEKLFF
. | TRBJ2-7 | TRBV2 | CATSRDSLYEQYF
. | TRBJ2-2 | TRBV11-2 | CASSSRGTQANTGELFF
TRBD2 | TRBJ2-3 | TRBV10-2 | CASSDPGLAGWPYF
TRBD1 | TRBJ2-5 | TRBV5-4 | CASSRGRETQYF
. | TRBJ1-4 | TRBV9 | CASSVGMQANEKLFF
TRBD1 | TRBJ1-1 | TRBV6-6 | CASTLGRQGSEAFF
. | TRBJ2-5 | TRBV7-6 | CASSLGKETQYF
. | TRBJ2-3 | TRBV12-3/TRBV12-4 | CASSLNTGDTQYF
. | TRBJ2-3 | TRBV4-1 | CASSQDLQGARDTQYF
TRBD1 | TRBJ1-3 | TRBV5-1 | CASSSAGTGGNTIYF
TRBD2 | TRBJ2-7 | TRBV7-2 | CASYPERELGNEQYF
TRBD1 | TRBJ2-1 | TRBV12-3/TRBV12-4 | CASGQGAGEQFF